This record looks at one TCR beta chain sequence and its context. Clones were sequenced by immunoSEQ multiplex PCR, and TCRdb holds only the in-frame ones, with some missing. Seen here are 150,000 to 200,000 clones, about 86% observed once, and the top ten hold approximately 1.8%. The sample is drawn from a study of control samples from healthy donors and cancer patients. What was sequenced was blood. The sequence derives from a man aged 18 to 35 in good health.

The CDR3 sequence is CASSQVVSEVAFF. CDR3 nucleotides: TGCGCCAGCAGCCAAGTCGTTAGCGAAGTAGCTTTCTTT. The genes are TRBV4-3 and TRBJ1-1; D ambiguous. Per the germline V gene, CDR1 is LGHNA and CDR2 is YSLEER. Trimming removed 1 base at V and 10 bases at J, with 13 bases between. The CDR3 is 13 amino acids.